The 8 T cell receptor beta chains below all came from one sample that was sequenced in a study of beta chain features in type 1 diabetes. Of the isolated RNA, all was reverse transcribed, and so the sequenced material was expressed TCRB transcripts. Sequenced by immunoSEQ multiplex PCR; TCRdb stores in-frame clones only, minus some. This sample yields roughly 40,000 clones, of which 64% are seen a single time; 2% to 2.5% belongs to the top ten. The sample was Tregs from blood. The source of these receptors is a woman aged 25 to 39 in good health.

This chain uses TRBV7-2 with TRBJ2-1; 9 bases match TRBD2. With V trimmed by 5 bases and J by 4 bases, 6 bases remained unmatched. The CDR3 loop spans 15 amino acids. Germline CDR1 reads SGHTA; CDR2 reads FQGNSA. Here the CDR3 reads CASSRRTSEYNEQFF. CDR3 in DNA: TGTGCCAGCAGCCGACGGACTAGCGAGTACAATGAGCAGTTCTTC.

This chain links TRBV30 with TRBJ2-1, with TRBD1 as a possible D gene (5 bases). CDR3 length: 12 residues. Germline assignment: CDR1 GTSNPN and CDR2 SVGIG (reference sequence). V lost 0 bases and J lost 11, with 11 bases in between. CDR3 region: CAWSVLSGKQFF. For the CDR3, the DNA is TGTGCCTGGAGTGTACTTTCAGGGAAGCAGTTCTTC.

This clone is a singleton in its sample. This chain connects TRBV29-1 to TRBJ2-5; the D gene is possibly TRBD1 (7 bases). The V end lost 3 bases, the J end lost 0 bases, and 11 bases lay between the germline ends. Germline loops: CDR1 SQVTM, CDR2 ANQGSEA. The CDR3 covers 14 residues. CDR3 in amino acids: CSVEARGDQETQYF. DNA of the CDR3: TGCAGCGTTGAGGCCAGGGGGGACCAAGAGACCCAGTACTTC.

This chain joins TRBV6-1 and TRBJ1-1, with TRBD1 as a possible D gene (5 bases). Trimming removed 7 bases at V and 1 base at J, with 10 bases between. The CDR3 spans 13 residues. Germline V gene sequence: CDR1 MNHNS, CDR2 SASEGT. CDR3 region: CASNRGGNTEAFF. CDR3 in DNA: TGTGCCAGCAACCGGGGGGGGAACACTGAAGCTTTCTTT.

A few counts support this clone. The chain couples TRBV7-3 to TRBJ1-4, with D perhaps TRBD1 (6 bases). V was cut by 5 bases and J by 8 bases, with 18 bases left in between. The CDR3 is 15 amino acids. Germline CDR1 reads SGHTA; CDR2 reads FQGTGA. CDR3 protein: CASSRLQGLGEKLFF. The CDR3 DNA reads TGTGCCAGCAGCCGACTACAGGGTCTGGGGGAAAAACTGTTTTTT. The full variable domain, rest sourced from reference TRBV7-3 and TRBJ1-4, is GAGVSQTPSNKVTEKGKYVELRCDPISGHTALYWYRQSLGQGPEFLIYFQGTGAADDSGLPNDRFFAVRPEGSVSTLKIQRTERGDSAVYLCASSRLQGLGEKLFFGSGTQLSVL.

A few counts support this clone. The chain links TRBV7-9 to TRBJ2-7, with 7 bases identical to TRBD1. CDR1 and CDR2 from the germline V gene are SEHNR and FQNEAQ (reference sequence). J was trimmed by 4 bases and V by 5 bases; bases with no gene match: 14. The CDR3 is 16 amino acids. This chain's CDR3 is CASSPASGQFVYEQYF. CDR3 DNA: TGTGCCAGCAGCCCAGCATCGGGACAGTTCGTATACGAGCAGTACTTC. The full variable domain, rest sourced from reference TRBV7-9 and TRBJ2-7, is DTGVSQNPRHKITKRGQNVTFRCDPISEHNRLYWYRQTLGQGPEFLTYFQNEAQLEKSRLLSDRFSAERPKGSFSTLEIQRTEQGDSAMYLCASSPASGQFVYEQYFGPGTRLTVT.

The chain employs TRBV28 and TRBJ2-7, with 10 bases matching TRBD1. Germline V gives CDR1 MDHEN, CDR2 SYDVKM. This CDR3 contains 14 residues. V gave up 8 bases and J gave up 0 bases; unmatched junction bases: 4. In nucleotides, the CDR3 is TGTGCCAGCGGGGGACAGGGGCACTCCTACGAGCAGTACTTC. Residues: CASGGQGHSYEQYF.

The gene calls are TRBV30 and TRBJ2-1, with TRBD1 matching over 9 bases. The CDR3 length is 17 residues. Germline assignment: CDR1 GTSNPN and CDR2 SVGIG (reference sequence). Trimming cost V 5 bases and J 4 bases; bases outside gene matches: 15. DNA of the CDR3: TGTGCCTGGCAAAGAGAACGGGACAGGGAAAGTTACAATGAGCAGTTCTTC. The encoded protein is CAWQRERDRESYNEQFF. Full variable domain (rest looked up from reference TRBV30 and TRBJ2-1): SQTIHQWPATLVQPVGSPLSLECTVEGTSNPNLYWYRQAAGRGLQLLFYSVGIGQISSEVPQNLSASRPQDRQFILSSKKLLLSDSGFYLCAWQRERDRESYNEQFFGPGTRLTVL.